The 20 T cell receptor beta chains below all came from one sample that was sequenced in a study of glioma-infiltrating T cells after dendritic cell vaccination. Clones were sequenced by immunoSEQ multiplex PCR, and TCRdb holds only the in-frame ones, with some missing. The table includes some 87,000 clones, more than 75% detected once. The source material was blood, sampled before dendritic cell vaccination. The receptor source for this set is a human donor with glioblastoma.

The chain links TRBV2 to TRBJ2-7; 7 bases match TRBD2. The CDR3 has 14 amino acids. The junction had 9 bases not matched to a gene; V was cut back by 7 bases and J by 3 bases. The germline V gene encodes CDR1 SNHLY and CDR2 FYNNEI. In nucleotides, the CDR3 is TGTGCCAGCAATCTTGGGGGAGGGGACTACGAGCAGTACTTC. Translation gives CASNLGGGDYEQYF.

V and J are TRBV7-9 and TRBJ1-2; 8 positions agree with TRBD1. The length of the CDR3 is 15 residues. Per the germline V gene, CDR1 is SEHNR and CDR2 is FQNEAQ (reference sequence). V was pared by 0 bases and J by 2 bases, with 2 bases of the junction left unmatched. CDR3 DNA sequence: TGTGCCAGCAGCTTAGCCAGGGGGCAAAACTATGGCTACACCTTC. It codes for CASSLARGQNYGYTF.

In this sample, this clone turned up once. This sequence joins TRBV9 and TRBJ2-5; tentative D call: TRBD2 (6 bases). The CDR3 runs 14 residues. Germline assignment: CDR1 SGDLS and CDR2 YYNGEE. With 1 base removed from V and 3 bases from J, the gap between germline ends came to 10 bases. CDR3 protein: CASSVSSGEETQYF. CDR3 DNA: TGTGCCAGCAGCGTAAGTAGCGGTGAAGAGACCCAGTACTTC.

DNA of the CDR3: TGTGCCATCGGACTAGCGGGGGTTCGTGAGCAGTTCTTC. Translated, it gives CAIGLAGVREQFF. V usage is TRBV10-3 and J usage is TRBJ2-1; the match to TRBD2 covers 13 bases. CDR3 length: 13 residues. Per the germline V gene, CDR1 is ENHRY and CDR2 is SYGVKD. With V trimmed by 8 bases and J by 9 bases, 4 bases remained unmatched.

This chain links TRBV7-9 with TRBJ2-5; perhaps TRBD2 as D (6 bases). Trimming pared 4 bases from V and 3 bases from J, leaving 12 bases between. Germline-derived CDR1 and CDR2 are SEHNR and FQNEAQ (reference sequence). This CDR3 has 14 residues. The CDR3 sequence is CASSSPWGEETQYF. CDR3 nucleotides: TGTGCCAGCAGCTCCCCATGGGGGGAAGAGACCCAGTACTTC.

Turning to this clone: This CDR3 is also generated by other DNA sequences in the sample. The chain couples TRBV19 to TRBJ2-5; D may be TRBD2 (7 bases). Per the germline V gene, CDR1 is LNHDA and CDR2 is SQIVND (reference sequence). Trimming pared 4 bases from V and 5 bases from J, leaving 14 bases between. This CDR3 has 14 residues. This CDR3 reads CASSTRGGRETQYF. CDR3 coding DNA: TGTGCCAGTAGTACTAGGGGGGGGCGGGAGACCCAGTACTTC.

This chain joins TRBV11-1 and TRBJ2-1; a weak D match, TRBD2 (6 bases). Trimming cost V 7 bases and J 3 bases, with 16 bases left between them. The CDR3 sequence is 15 residues long. Germline values: CDR1 SGHAT, CDR2 FQDESV (reference sequence). The CDR3 nucleotides read TGTGCCAGCAAGTCTGGCGGGAACGTCTACAATGAGCAGTTCTTC. Translation: CASKSGGNVYNEQFF.

CDR3 sequence (DNA): TGCGCCAGCGCGCAGGGGCGCCCCACCGGGGAGCTGTTTTTT. Amino acid sequence: CASAQGRPTGELFF. The chain combines TRBV5-1 with TRBJ2-2, with D possibly matching TRBD1 (6 bases). Per germline, CDR1 SGHRS and CDR2 YFSETQ. CDR3 size: 14 residues. Trimming left V 7 bases short and J 4 bases short, with 14 bases between.

This CDR3 is CASSFSGGQGYTF. In DNA, the CDR3 is TGTGCCAGCAGCTTTTCGGGGGGGCAGGGCTACACCTTC. The chain carries TRBV7-2 and TRBJ1-2; a weak D match, TRBD1 (6 bases). This CDR3 spans 13 amino acids. CDR1 SGHTA and CDR2 FQGNSA come from the germline V gene. Trimming took 3 bases from V and 8 from J, leaving 13 bases between them.

The gene calls are TRBV27 and TRBJ2-1; TRBD1 agrees at 7 bases. In germline, CDR1 is MNHEY, CDR2 SMNVEV (reference sequence). CDR3 length: 14 amino acids. Losses at the gene ends were 7 bases for V and 5 bases for J; bases not matched to a gene: 8. The CDR3 region is CASIRAGGNNEQFF. The DNA of the CDR3 is TGTGCCAGCATCAGGGCAGGGGGAAACAATGAGCAGTTCTTC.

The CDR3 region is CASSPGQDQPQHF. CDR3 bases: TGTGCCAGCTCACCGGGACAGGATCAGCCCCAGCATTTT. The chain recombines TRBV18 with TRBJ1-5, with 8 bases fitting TRBD1. Germline CDR1 and CDR2: KGHSH and LQKENI. After removal of 3 bases from V and 5 bases from J, the junction contained 0 bases not matched to a gene. The CDR3 is 13 residues long. The variable domain in full, completed from reference TRBV18 and TRBJ1-5, reads NAGVMQNPRHLVRRRGQEARLRCSPMKGHSHVYWYRQLPEEGLKFMVYLQKENIIDESGMPKERFSAEFPKEGPSILRIQQVVRGDSAAYFCASSPGQDQPQHFGDGTRLSIL.

V and J are TRBV10-3 and TRBJ1-6, with 7 bases that match TRBD1. There are 15 residues in the CDR3. CDR1 and CDR2 from the germline V gene are ENHRY and SYGVKD. V shed 7 bases and J 2 bases; nucleotides not matched to a gene: 5. Here the CDR3 DNA reads TGTGCCATCACCGAGGGGGCCCCCTATAATTCACCCCTCCACTTT. This gives the protein CAITEGAPYNSPLHF.

The chain is built from TRBV7-7 and TRBJ2-3, with a possible D match to TRBD1 (6 bases). This CDR3 comprises 13 residues. Per the germline V gene, CDR1 is SSHAT and CDR2 is FNYEAQ (reference sequence). Trimming shortened V by 3 bases and J by 6 bases, and 10 bases separated the two germline ends. CDR3 bases: TGTGCCAGCAGCTTTGGGGGCGAGGATACGCAGTATTTT. It translates to CASSFGGEDTQYF.

This clone was seen only a few times. The CDR3, as DNA: TGTGCCAGCAGCCTCCCTCCAGGGCGAAAACTGTTTTTT. Translation: CASSLPPGRKLFF. This chain joins TRBV6-1 and TRBJ1-4; D possibly corresponds to TRBD1 (5 bases). V shed 6 bases and J shed 10 bases, with 15 bases lying between them. The germline V gene has CDR1 MNHNS and CDR2 SASEGT. The CDR3 totals 13 residues.

This chain connects TRBV7-9 to TRBJ1-2; 7 positions match TRBD1. Germline CDR1 and CDR2: SEHNR and FQNEAQ (reference sequence). The V segment lost 5 bases and the J segment 4 bases; nucleotides outside the gene matches: 13. The CDR3 length is 16 residues. Here the CDR3 reads CASSLMARGQGYGYTF. The CDR3 nucleotides are TGTGCCAGCAGCCTTATGGCAAGGGGGCAGGGCTATGGCTACACCTTC.

In nucleotides, the CDR3 is TGTGCCAGCTCACCGACTAGCGGGGGGTCCTACGAGCAGTACTTC. Its protein product is CASSPTSGGSYEQYF. J is TRBJ2-7 and V is TRBV18; 13 nucleotides align to TRBD2. Germline trimming cut 3 bases from V and 1 base from J; bases unmatched to any gene: 0. This CDR3 comprises 15 residues. Germline CDR1 is KGHSH and CDR2 is LQKENI.

The rearrangement uses TRBV6-6 and TRBJ1-1, with D possibly TRBD1 on 6 matching bases. This CDR3 is 13 amino acids long. Germline values: CDR1 MNHNY, CDR2 SVGAGI (reference sequence). V lost 4 bases and J 7 bases, leaving 13 bases between the germline ends. CDR3 coding DNA: TGTGCCAGCAGTTTTTCCAAGACAGGTGAAGCTTTCTTT. Translation: CASSFSKTGEAFF.

The chain couples TRBV11-2 to TRBJ1-2; no clear D. This CDR3 contains 15 residues. Trimming shortened V by 0 bases and J by 0 bases, and 8 bases separated the two germline ends. Germline-derived CDR1 and CDR2 are SGHAT and FQNNGV. The CDR3 nucleotides read TGTGCCAGCAGCTTAGACCTGGGAGCTAACTATGGCTACACCTTC. Encoded protein: CASSLDLGANYGYTF.

The chain has TRBV5-1 and TRBJ2-1; 7 bases align to TRBD2. The V segment lost 2 bases and the J segment 6 bases; nucleotides outside the gene matches: 8. CDR3 length: 15 amino acids. Germline V gene data show CDR1 as SGHRS and CDR2 as YFSETQ. CDR3 sequence (DNA): TGCGCCAGCAGCTTTGTTCCGGGAGGAGGCAATGAGCAGTTCTTC. Its protein product is CASSFVPGGGNEQFF. Together with reference TRBV5-1 and TRBJ2-1, the CDR3 gives the full variable domain: KAGVTQTPRYLIKTRGQQVTLSCSPISGHRSVSWYQQTPGQGLQFLFEYFSETQRNKGNFPGRFSGRQFSNSRSEMNVSTLELGDSALYLCASSFVPGGGNEQFFGPGTRLTVL.

This clone appeared a few times. This sequence joins TRBV19 and TRBJ2-7, with 9 bases identical to TRBD1. The germline V gene has CDR1 LNHDA and CDR2 SQIVND (reference sequence). This CDR3 comprises 14 residues. Germline trimming cut 6 bases from V and 4 bases from J; bases unmatched to any gene: 7. The CDR3 bases are TGTGCCAGTAGCCCGACAGGGGGACCGTACGAGCAGTACTTC. Residues: CASSPTGGPYEQYF.